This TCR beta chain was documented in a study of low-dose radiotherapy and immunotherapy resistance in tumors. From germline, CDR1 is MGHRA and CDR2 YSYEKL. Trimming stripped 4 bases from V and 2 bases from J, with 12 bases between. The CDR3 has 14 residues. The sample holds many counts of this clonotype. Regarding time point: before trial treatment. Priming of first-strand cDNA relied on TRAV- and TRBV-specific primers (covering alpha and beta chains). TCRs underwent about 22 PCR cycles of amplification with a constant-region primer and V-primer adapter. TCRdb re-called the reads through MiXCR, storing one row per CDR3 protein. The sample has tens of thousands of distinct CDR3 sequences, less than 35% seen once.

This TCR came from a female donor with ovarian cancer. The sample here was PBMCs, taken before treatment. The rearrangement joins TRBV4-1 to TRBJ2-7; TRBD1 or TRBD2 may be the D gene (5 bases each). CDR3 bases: TGCGCCAGCAGCCCTATGTTGGGGGCCTACGAGCAGTACTTC. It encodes CASSPMLGAYEQYF.